Listed here are 15 T cell receptor beta chains from one sample, sequenced in a study of CD8 T cells in Susac syndrome (dated by TCRdb to between 2017 and 2020). The library was made by the immunoSEQ multiplex PCR assay. RNA was extracted with the RNeasy kit and roughly 0.45 to 1 ug was reverse transcribed using random hexamers. TCRdb reprocessing: public reads trimmed at Q25 with fastp, clones called with MiXCR, in-frame beta chains kept. Each entry is one CDR3 protein sequence, shown with its most common DNA and genes. Present in this sample are about 76,000 distinct CDR3 sequences, 85% to 95% of which were seen just once. The ten largest clones add up to around 0.45% of the sample. Input material: CD8+ T cells from PBMCs. The receptor source for this set is a human donor with Susac syndrome.

The chain combines TRBV2 with TRBJ2-2; 9 bases fit TRBD1. The CDR3 covers 15 residues. The V gene end was trimmed by 8 bases and the J gene end by 3 bases; junction bases not matched to a gene: 7. Germline CDR1 reads SNHLY; CDR2 reads FYNNEI. The CDR3 sequence: CASGLTGGYTGELFF. In DNA form, the CDR3 reads TGTGCCAGCGGATTGACAGGGGGGTACACCGGGGAGCTGTTTTTT. Combining the CDR3 with reference TRBV2 and TRBJ2-2 gives the whole variable domain EPEVTQTPSHQVTQMGQEVILRCVPISNHLYFYWYRQILGQKVEFLVSFYNNEISEKSEIFDDQFSVERPDGSNFTLKIRSTKLEDSAMYFCASGLTGGYTGELFFGEGSRLTVL.

The V gene is TRBV2, the J gene TRBJ2-7; 7 nucleotides agree with TRBD1. Germline V CDR1 and CDR2: SNHLY, FYNNEI. V was clipped by 5 bases and J by 2 bases; unmatched bases: 9. The CDR3 spans 15 residues. The CDR3 here is CASSMGTDRTYEQYF. CDR3 nucleotide sequence: TGTGCCAGCAGTATGGGGACAGATAGGACCTACGAGCAGTACTTC.

The J gene is TRBJ1-4, the V gene TRBV5-4; D call uncertain. Germline loops: CDR1 SGHNT, CDR2 YYREEE (reference sequence). With 6 bases removed from V and 4 bases from J, the gap between germline ends came to 13 bases. This CDR3 comprises 14 residues. The DNA for the CDR3 is TGTGCCAGCACCACAGATGCCCTTAATGAAAAACTGTTTTTT. Translating it yields CASTTDALNEKLFF.

Only one count was recorded for this clonotype. This sequence joins TRBV2 and TRBJ1-2; D uncertain. CDR3 length equals 12 residues. The V end was cut by 3 bases, the J end by 0 bases, with 2 bases between. Germline V CDR1 and CDR2: SNHLY, FYNNEI. In DNA, the CDR3 is TGTGCCAGCAGTGATTCTAACTATGGCTACACCTTC. Its protein is CASSDSNYGYTF.

The chain couples TRBV12-3 or TRBV12-4 to TRBJ1-2; D might be TRBD1 (5 bases). The germline V and J ends were trimmed by 4 bases and 2 bases, with 14 bases remaining between them. This CDR3 region has 15 residues. The DNA for the CDR3 is TGTGCCAGCAGTTCCGCCGGCCAGGGCAACTATGGCTACACCTTC. It codes for CASSSAGQGNYGYTF.

The chain carries TRBV27 and TRBJ2-5; 7 bases line up with TRBD2. The CDR3 consists of 16 residues. J was trimmed by 1 base and V by 2 bases; bases with no gene match: 7. Germline CDR1 and CDR2: MNHEY and SMNVEV (reference sequence). CDR3 residues: CASSLLGLGAQETQYF. The CDR3, as DNA: TGTGCCAGCAGTTTACTAGGACTAGGAGCCCAAGAGACCCAGTACTTC.

This clonotype occurred once. V usage is TRBV6-5 and J usage is TRBJ2-7; 10 bases agree with TRBD2. Germline V gives CDR1 MNHEY, CDR2 SVGAGI. The CDR3 spans 13 residues. The ends lost 2 bases at V and 7 bases at J; junction bases unmatched: 2. The CDR3 here is CASSYKAGGEQYF. The CDR3 nucleotides read TGTGCCAGCAGTTACAAAGCGGGGGGGGAGCAGTACTTC.

The chain couples TRBV6-6 to TRBJ1-2; D is uncertain. This CDR3 is built from 9 residues. Trimming left V 8 bases short and J 6 bases short, with 4 bases between. The germline CDR1 and CDR2 sequences are MNHNY and SVGAGI (reference sequence). CDR3 nucleotide sequence: TGTGCCAGCGGAAATGGCTACACCTTC. Residues: CASGNGYTF.

This clonotype appeared a single time. This chain links TRBV5-4 with TRBJ2-5; D call uncertain. The length of the CDR3 is 13 residues. Germline V gives CDR1 SGHNT, CDR2 YYREEE (reference sequence). The V and J ends lost 0 bases and 2 bases respectively, with 5 bases between them. The CDR3 DNA reads TGTGCCAGCAGCTTGGGGGGTCAAGAGACCCAGTACTTC. Its protein is CASSLGGQETQYF.

Written as DNA, the CDR3 is TGTGCCAGCTCAAACAGATCGGACCAAAGTCGGGCCAACGTCCTGACTTTC. Protein: CASSNRSDQSRANVLTF. The rearrangement uses TRBV18 and TRBJ2-6; the D is unclear. This CDR3 contains 17 residues. The germline V gene encodes CDR1 KGHSH and CDR2 LQKENI. The germline V and J ends were trimmed by 5 bases and 5 bases, with 19 bases remaining between them.

V gene TRBV28 combines with J gene TRBJ2-1; 10 bases match TRBD2. V shed 4 bases and J 2 bases; nucleotides not matched to a gene: 5. Germline CDR1 reads MDHEN; CDR2 reads SYDVKM. CDR3 length: 16 residues. CDR3 coding DNA: TGTGCCAGCAGTTCCCTTCTAGCGGGAGCCTACAATGAGCAGTTCTTC. Its translation: CASSSLLAGAYNEQFF.

V gene TRBV2 combines with J gene TRBJ2-5; D assignment may be TRBD1 or TRBD2 (5 bases each). With 11 bases removed from V and 2 bases from J, the gap between germline ends came to 9 bases. The CDR3 consists of 11 residues. The germline V gene encodes CDR1 SNHLY and CDR2 FYNNEI. The DNA for the CDR3 is TGTGCCCGGGACCAACAAGAGACCCAGTACTTC. It is translated as CARDQQETQYF.

The J gene is TRBJ1-2, the V gene TRBV18; 7 bases line up with TRBD1. Per the germline V gene, CDR1 is KGHSH and CDR2 is LQKENI. Trimming removed 0 bases from V and 4 bases from J; junction bases left unmatched: 2. CDR3 length: 14 amino acids. CDR3 nucleotide sequence: TGTGCCAGCTCACCACCAAACAGGGGCTATGGCTACACCTTC. This encodes CASSPPNRGYGYTF.

The chain combines TRBV5-1 with TRBJ1-4; weak D call: TRBD1 (6 bases). The CDR3 has 14 residues. Trimming cost V 5 bases and J 8 bases, with 16 bases left between them. Germline assignment: CDR1 SGHRS and CDR2 YFSETQ. As DNA, the CDR3 is TGCGCCAGCAGACCACAGGGAGGAGAGGAAAAACTGTTTTTT. Translated, it gives CASRPQGGEEKLFF. The full variable domain, completed using reference TRBV5-1 and TRBJ1-4, is KAGVTQTPRYLIKTRGQQVTLSCSPISGHRSVSWYQQTPGQGLQFLFEYFSETQRNKGNFPGRFSGRQFSNSRSEMNVSTLELGDSALYLCASRPQGGEEKLFFGSGTQLSVL.

The genes are TRBV3-1 and TRBJ2-1, with D unresolved. Between the trimmed V and J ends, which lost 4 bases and 6 bases, there was a span of 16 bases. CDR1 and CDR2 from the germline V gene are LGHDT and YNNKEL (reference sequence). The CDR3 is made up of 15 amino acids. In DNA, the CDR3 is TGTGCCAGCAGCCCAGACCCGGACGGTCGCAATGAGCAGTTCTTC. This translates into CASSPDPDGRNEQFF.